This T cell receptor (beta chain) comes out of a study of blood T cell repertoires in COVID-19. Study information: Acute-phase and convalescent COVID-19 samples originated in the United States, Italy and Spain. Nucleic acid was either cDNA or gDNA, and it came from T cells, B-cell-depleted T cells, or PBMCs.

Original processing notes: Amplifying reference gene primers gave estimates of nucleated cell counts. This table comes from immunoSEQ multiplex PCR, and its TCRdb copy is limited to in-frame clones, with some not included. The DNA was the basis for D and trimming; V, J and clone size are from that table. The table records approximately 75,000 clones, approximately 85% of them present only once. The receptor's source is an elderly man with acute or convalescent COVID-19. Source material: peripheral blood.

The CDR3 DNA sequence: TGCGCCAGCACCCCCACCGGCCGGGACAGGGACTACTACTATGGCTACACCTTC. It encodes CASTPTGRDRDYYYGYTF. The chain has TRBV10-1 and TRBJ1-2; the match to TRBD1 covers 9 bases. Unmatched junction bases numbered 18, after V lost 7 bases and J lost 3 bases. Germline V gives CDR1 WNHNN, CDR2 SYGVQD (reference sequence). The CDR3 loop spans 18 amino acids.